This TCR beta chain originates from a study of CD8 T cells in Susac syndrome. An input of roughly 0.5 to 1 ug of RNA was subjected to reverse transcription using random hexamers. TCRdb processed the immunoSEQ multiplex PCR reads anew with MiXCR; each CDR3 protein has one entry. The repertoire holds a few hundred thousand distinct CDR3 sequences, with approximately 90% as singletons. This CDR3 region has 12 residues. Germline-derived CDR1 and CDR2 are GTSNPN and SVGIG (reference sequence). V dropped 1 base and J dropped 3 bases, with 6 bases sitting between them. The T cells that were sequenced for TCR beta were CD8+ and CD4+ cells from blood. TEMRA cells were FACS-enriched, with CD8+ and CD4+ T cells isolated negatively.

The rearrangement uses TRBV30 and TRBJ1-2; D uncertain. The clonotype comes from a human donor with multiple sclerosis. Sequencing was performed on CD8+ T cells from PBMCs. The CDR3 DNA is TGTGCCTGGAGTGGGATCGACTATGGCTACACCTTC. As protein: CAWSGIDYGYTF.